One and the same sample provided the 22 T cell receptor beta chains below, sequenced in a study of T cells in Graves' hyperthyroidism and ophthalmopathy. The source material, RNA transcripts, was used to amplify TCR beta CDR3 regions. HTBI primers were employed in a first-round RT-PCR of the TCR CDR3. Each CDR3 protein gets one entry after TCRdb re-called the multiplex PCR reads with MiXCR. The table lists 250,000 to 300,000 distinct CDR3 sequences, just over 14% of them singletons, with more than 10% in the top ten. The sequencing sample was made of blood. The receptors shown here come from a woman aged 40 to 49 with Graves' hyperthyroidism that later progressed to Graves' ophthalmopathy.

This clonotype was counted many times. The chain joins TRBV13 to TRBJ1-5; possibly TRBD1 for D (6 bases). V dropped 0 bases and J dropped 2 bases, with 11 bases sitting between them. The CDR3 covers 16 residues. Per germline, CDR1 PRHDT and CDR2 FYEKMQ (reference sequence). The DNA for the CDR3 is TGTGCCAGCAGCTTAGGCGGCAGGGGTGGCAATCAGCCCCAGCATTTT. This codes for CASSLGGRGGNQPQHF.

This clonotype was detected many times. The chain has TRBV7-8 and TRBJ2-1; 12 nucleotides align to TRBD2. Germline V gene lookup returns CDR1 SGHVS and CDR2 FQNEAQ. CDR3 length equals 16 residues. V trimming: 2 bases; J trimming: 4 bases; junction bases outside the gene matches: 3. The CDR3 region is CASSLTTSGRYNEQFF. The CDR3, as DNA: TGTGCCAGCAGCTTAACGACTAGCGGGAGATACAATGAGCAGTTCTTC.

This clonotype appeared a few times. The chain uses TRBV6-2 or TRBV6-3 and TRBJ2-7; 12 nucleotides line up with TRBD1. Germline CDR1 and CDR2: MNHEY and SVGEGT. The J segment lost 6 bases and the V segment lost 0 bases, leaving 6 bases of the junction unmatched. This CDR3 spans 16 amino acids. The CDR3 reads CASSYSRGTGGREQYF. CDR3 sequence (DNA): TGTGCCAGCAGTTACTCCCGCGGGACAGGGGGCCGCGAGCAGTACTTC.

This clonotype occurred many times. This chain joins TRBV12-3 or TRBV12-4 and TRBJ1-4; D perhaps matches TRBD1 (5 bases). The CDR3 has 15 residues. V lost 3 bases to trimming and J lost 8 bases, with 16 bases between them. The CDR3 DNA reads TGTGCCAGCAGTTTTGGGGGGTCCCCTAGGGAAAAACTGTTTTTT. As protein: CASSFGGSPREKLFF.

This clonotype was seen ten or more times. The J gene is TRBJ2-1, the V gene TRBV10-2, with 11 nucleotides matching TRBD2. V was clipped by 2 bases and J by 7 bases; unmatched bases: 1. The CDR3 sequence is 14 residues long. Germline values: CDR1 WSHSY, CDR2 SAAADI. DNA of the CDR3: TGCGCCAGCAGTGAGCCTAGCGGGGGGAATGAGCAGTTCTTC. The encoded protein is CASSEPSGGNEQFF.

This clonotype was observed a few times. One end of the junction is discordant with germline, which a read error may explain. V usage is TRBV28 and J usage is TRBJ1-2; 7 positions match TRBD1. The CDR3 sequence is 15 residues long. The germline CDR1 and CDR2 sequences are MDHEN and SYDVKM. This chain's CDR3 is CAGSLLDRVYYGYTF. The CDR3, as DNA: TGTGCCGGCAGTTTACTCGACAGGGTATATTATGGCTACACCTTC.

A note on this clonotype: This may be a read error, as it is one base from a much larger clone. The chain couples TRBV11-1 to TRBJ2-7, with 9 bases that match TRBD2. Germline V lookup: CDR1 SGHAT, CDR2 FQDESV (reference sequence). This CDR3 is built from 14 residues. V shed 4 bases, J shed 7 bases, and the junction held 8 bases outside the gene matches. CDR3 residues: CASSYRLAGREQYF. As DNA, the CDR3 is TGTGCCAGCAGCTATCGGCTAGCGGGGAGGGAGCAGTACTTC.

This clonotype was seen many times. This rearrangement joins TRBV28 to TRBJ1-1; D might be TRBD1 (6 bases). CDR1 MDHEN and CDR2 SYDVKM come from the germline V gene. The CDR3 is 11 amino acids. The CDR3 spells CGSRGPTEAFF. For the CDR3, the DNA is TGTGGCTCACGGGGGCCAACTGAAGCTTTCTTT.

There are many counts of this clonotype. This sequence joins TRBV6-6 and TRBJ2-3, with 7 nucleotides matching TRBD1. Germline assignment: CDR1 MNHNY and CDR2 SVGAGI (reference sequence). CDR3 size: 15 residues. V lost 2 bases and J lost 0; bases outside the gene matches: 2. CDR3 residues: CASSYRGLSTDTQYF. The CDR3 region has the DNA TGTGCCAGCAGTTACAGGGGGCTTAGCACAGATACGCAGTATTTT.

This clonotype was seen ten or more times. This chain uses TRBV28 with TRBJ2-7; the D gene is possibly TRBD2 (7 bases). This CDR3 region has 14 residues. Between the trimmed V and J ends, which lost 8 bases and 3 bases, there was a span of 17 bases. Germline V gene data show CDR1 as MDHEN and CDR2 as SYDVKM. The DNA of the CDR3 is TGTGCCAGCTCTGTGGCAGGGGAGGGCTACGAGCAGTACTTC. The encoded protein is CASSVAGEGYEQYF.

This clonotype was seen a handful of times. The chain uses TRBV5-1 and TRBJ2-2, with D perhaps matching TRBD1 (6 bases). This CDR3 has 17 amino acids. Trimming shortened V by 2 bases and J by 4 bases, and 18 bases separated the two germline ends. Germline V gene sequence: CDR1 SGHRS, CDR2 YFSETQ. CDR3 sequence: CASSFLVSGDGTGELFF. CDR3 DNA: TGCGCCAGCAGCTTTTTGGTTTCAGGGGATGGCACCGGGGAGCTGTTTTTT.

The chain employs TRBV7-3 and TRBJ2-2; the D is unclear. Trimming cost V 5 bases and J 9 bases, with 16 bases left between them. The CDR3 is 14 amino acids. CDR1 is SGHTA and CDR2 is FQGTGA in the germline V gene. The CDR3 loop is CASSPSDARRELFF. DNA for the CDR3: TGTGCCAGCAGCCCCTCGGACGCGCGTCGGGAGCTGTTTTTT.

This clonotype was seen at least ten times. The genes are TRBV15 and TRBJ1-2; D perhaps matches TRBD1 (6 bases). Germline-derived CDR1 and CDR2 are LNHNV and YYDKDF (reference sequence). This CDR3 has 15 amino acids. V lost 3 bases and J 4 bases, leaving 15 bases between the germline ends. The CDR3 here is CATSSGTNTLYGYTF. The CDR3 DNA reads TGTGCCACCAGCAGTGGGACAAACACCCTCTATGGCTACACCTTC.

The sample holds many counts of this clonotype. The chain couples TRBV5-1 to TRBJ2-3, with TRBD1 matching 8 bases. The CDR3 runs 12 residues. From germline, CDR1 is SGHRS and CDR2 YFSETQ. The V gene end was trimmed by 7 bases and the J gene end by 9 bases; junction bases not matched to a gene: 7. The CDR3: CASRQGAGTQYF. CDR3 coding DNA: TGCGCCAGCCGGCAGGGGGCAGGGACGCAGTATTTT. The complete variable domain, with remaining parts taken from reference TRBV5-1 and TRBJ2-3, reads KAGVTQTPRYLIKTRGQQVTLSCSPISGHRSVSWYQQTPGQGLQFLFEYFSETQRNKGNFPGRFSGRQFSNSRSEMNVSTLELGDSALYLCASRQGAGTQYFGPGTRLTVL.

The table lists this clonotype with many counts. This chain's CDR3 is CASRRGFWEKLFF. Here the CDR3 DNA reads TGTGCCAGCAGGCGGGGTTTTTGGGAAAAACTGTTTTTT. The chain couples TRBV28 to TRBJ1-4; D is unclear. The CDR3 has 13 amino acids. V was cut by 6 bases and J by 8 bases, with 13 bases left in between. The germline V gene encodes CDR1 MDHEN and CDR2 SYDVKM.

This clonotype was counted ten times or more. V is TRBV29-1 and J is TRBJ2-7; D ambiguous. The CDR3 has 12 residues. CDR1 is SQVTM and CDR2 is ANQGSEA in the germline V gene. Trimming pared 6 bases from V and 2 bases from J, leaving 11 bases between. This CDR3 is CSVLASTYEQYF. The CDR3 coding sequence is TGCAGCGTCCTGGCCTCTACCTACGAGCAGTACTTC.

This clonotype was counted a few times. The rearrangement uses TRBV11-2 and TRBJ2-3, with D tentatively TRBD1 (6 bases). This CDR3 comprises 15 residues. Looked up from germline, CDR1 is SGHAT and CDR2 is FQNNGV. The germline V and J ends were trimmed by 3 bases and 5 bases, with 15 bases remaining between them. DNA of the CDR3: TGTGCCAGCAGCTTTGGGGGACCACAGGGAGATACGCAGTATTTT. The encoded protein is CASSFGGPQGDTQYF.

This clonotype was seen at least ten times. The CDR3 DNA is TGTGCCAGCAGTACAGGGGTAGGTGAGCAGTTCTTC. Protein: CASSTGVGEQFF. The rearrangement uses TRBV28 and TRBJ2-1; 7 bases are a match to TRBD1. Trimming removed 5 bases from V and 9 bases from J; junction bases left unmatched: 4. This CDR3 is 12 amino acids long. Germline V gene data show CDR1 as MDHEN and CDR2 as SYDVKM.

This rearrangement joins TRBV29-1 to TRBJ1-2; 7 bases map to TRBD1. There are 13 residues in the CDR3. Trimming cost V 6 bases and J 1 base; bases outside gene matches: 5. Germline CDR1 and CDR2: SQVTM and ANQGSEA. The CDR3 is CSVKGGRNYGYTF. The CDR3 DNA sequence: TGCAGCGTCAAAGGGGGCCGTAACTATGGCTACACCTTC.

With respect to this clonotype: Given a much more abundant clone one base away, this may be a read error. The chain couples TRBV6-1 to TRBJ1-3, with D unresolved. Germline V gene data show CDR1 as MNHNS and CDR2 as SASEGT. The length of the CDR3 is 14 residues. The V and J ends lost 5 bases and 0 bases respectively, with 8 bases between them. As DNA, the CDR3 is TGTGCCAGCAGTTGCGGGAGCTCTGGAAACACCATATATTTT. This translates into CASSCGSSGNTIYF.

The genes are TRBV29-1 and TRBJ2-1; 8 bases map to TRBD2. The trim removed 2 bases at V and 5 bases at J, leaving 5 bases unmatched. The CDR3 extends over 14 amino acids. CDR1 SQVTM and CDR2 ANQGSEA come from the germline V gene. The CDR3 reads CSVEPSGQDNEQFF. CDR3 coding DNA: TGCAGCGTTGAACCTAGCGGGCAAGACAATGAGCAGTTCTTC.

This clonotype has at least ten counts. This chain uses TRBV2 with TRBJ1-1, with D uncertain. The CDR3 extends over 12 amino acids. V dropped 2 bases and J dropped 8 bases, with 9 bases sitting between them. Germline V gives CDR1 SNHLY, CDR2 FYNNEI. For the CDR3, the DNA is TGTGCCAGCAGTGAAACCTGGGAAGAAGCTTTCTTT. Translation: CASSETWEEAFF.